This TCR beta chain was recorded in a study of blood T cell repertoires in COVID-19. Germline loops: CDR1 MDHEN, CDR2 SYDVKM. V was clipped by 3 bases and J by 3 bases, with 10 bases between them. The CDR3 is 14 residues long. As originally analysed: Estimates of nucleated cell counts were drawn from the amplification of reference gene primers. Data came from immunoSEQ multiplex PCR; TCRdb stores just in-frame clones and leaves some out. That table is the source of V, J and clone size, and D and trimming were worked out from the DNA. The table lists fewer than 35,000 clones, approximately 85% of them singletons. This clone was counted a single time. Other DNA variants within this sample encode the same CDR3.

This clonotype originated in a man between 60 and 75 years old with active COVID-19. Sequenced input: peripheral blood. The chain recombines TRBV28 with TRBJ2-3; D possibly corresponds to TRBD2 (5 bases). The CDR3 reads CASSFLAGTDTQYF. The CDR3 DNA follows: TGTGCCAGCAGTTTCCTTGCGGGTACAGATACGCAGTATTTT. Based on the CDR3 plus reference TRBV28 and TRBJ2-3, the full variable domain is DVKVTQSSRYLVKRTGEKVFLECVQDMDHENMFWYRQDPGLGLRLIYFSYDVKMKEKGDIPEGYSVSREKKERFSLILESASTNQTSMYLCASSFLAGTDTQYFGPGTRLTVL.